This TCR beta chain was recovered during a study of T cell responses to AZD1222 COVID-19 vaccine (dated by TCRdb to the early 2020s). Broadly, across the study: AZD1222 recipients whose second dose came at about 4 weeks and those whose second dose came at about 12 weeks were combined into one group, since spike-specific TCR depth and breadth did not differ between the two schedules. Enrollment into the trials was organized by age into subgroups of 18-55, 56-69 and 70-plus years, and those subgroups contained roughly 150, 30 and 60 TCR-sequenced participants, respectively. TCR sequencing was performed for approximately 240 trial participants, of whom about 200 were given two doses of AZD1222 and 26 were given two doses of MenACWY control vaccine.

The full study reports these points: Participants were mostly white British, with more females than males. The authors suggested clonal diversity may have been underestimated. No day 14 peak-response samples were available, so repertoires were characterized only after the peak T cell response. Vaccine-associated CD4 TCRs spanned the whole spike protein, with dominant responses in regions 160-218 and 743-854. In the small 56-69-year group, the increase in depth fell short of significance, most likely because of low power. A significant rise in spike-specific TCR breadth and depth was observed after two AZD1222 doses relative to day 0 and relative to MenACWY recipients. Reportedly, almost half of the unique spike-specific TCRs recognized epitopes lying outside the regions that are mutated in the B.1.351 and B.1.1.7 variants. Conclusions about previously exposed vaccinees are limited, since just six AZD1222 recipients were seropositive for SARS-CoV-2 at baseline.

According to the study, the label for this sample's time point signals: baseline before first vaccination. Samples from vaccinated people were obtained from the UK trials COV001 and COV002, which included a single-blind randomized controlled phase 2/3 trial of AZD1222 (ChAdOx1 nCoV-19) in healthy adults. For TCRbeta chain sequencing, PBMC samples were collected from trial participants at day 0 and at day 28 after the second dose. There are a few counts of this clone. Its target antigen remains unknown. No quality values exist for individual bases; no much larger clone is one base distant. Other DNA sequences of this sample code for an identical CDR3. The CDR3 regions of human TCRbeta chains were analyzed by immunosequencing. The study's processing was this. TCRs in the repertoires were compared against a reference library of SARS-CoV-2-specific TCRs that had been generated with the MIRA antigen-specificity platform. Breadth was defined as the fraction of unique TCRs that were SARS-CoV-2-associated. Depth was defined as the fraction of total T cells that were SARS-CoV-2-associated. Using the MIRA data, every spike-specific TCR was mapped to the spike region that the TCR reacted to and assigned to either a CD4 or a CD8 class. Log10-transformed breadth and depth values were compared by one-way ANOVA with Sidak's multiple comparisons tests. TCRdb retrieved this table from immuneACCESS and kept in-frame rearrangements only. Not all clones are present; in checked studies, unresolved V genes account for under half, and no reason is known for the remainder. That table furnishes V, J and clone size, whereas the DNA furnished D and trimming. The sample table lists 150,000 or so clones, over 75% of them with a count of one. The leading ten clones occupy approximately 1.5% of the sample.

V has 4 bases trimmed and J has 0 bases trimmed; junction bases matching no gene number 5. CDR1 and CDR2 are read off the germline V gene (reference sequence) as MNHEY and SMNVEV. From the cysteine up to the phenylalanine, the CDR3 has a length of 15 residues. The CDR3 DNA has 45 bases and is translated from base 1. The clonotype originates from an adult in good health. This specimen was peripheral blood, taken on day 0 of AZD1222 vaccination. Here the chain combines TRBV27 and TRBJ1-1, and 7 junctional nucleotides match TRBD1. DNA sequence: TGTGCCAGCAGTTCCCGACAGGGAATGAACACTGAAGCTTTCTTT. It specifies CASSSRQGMNTEAFF.